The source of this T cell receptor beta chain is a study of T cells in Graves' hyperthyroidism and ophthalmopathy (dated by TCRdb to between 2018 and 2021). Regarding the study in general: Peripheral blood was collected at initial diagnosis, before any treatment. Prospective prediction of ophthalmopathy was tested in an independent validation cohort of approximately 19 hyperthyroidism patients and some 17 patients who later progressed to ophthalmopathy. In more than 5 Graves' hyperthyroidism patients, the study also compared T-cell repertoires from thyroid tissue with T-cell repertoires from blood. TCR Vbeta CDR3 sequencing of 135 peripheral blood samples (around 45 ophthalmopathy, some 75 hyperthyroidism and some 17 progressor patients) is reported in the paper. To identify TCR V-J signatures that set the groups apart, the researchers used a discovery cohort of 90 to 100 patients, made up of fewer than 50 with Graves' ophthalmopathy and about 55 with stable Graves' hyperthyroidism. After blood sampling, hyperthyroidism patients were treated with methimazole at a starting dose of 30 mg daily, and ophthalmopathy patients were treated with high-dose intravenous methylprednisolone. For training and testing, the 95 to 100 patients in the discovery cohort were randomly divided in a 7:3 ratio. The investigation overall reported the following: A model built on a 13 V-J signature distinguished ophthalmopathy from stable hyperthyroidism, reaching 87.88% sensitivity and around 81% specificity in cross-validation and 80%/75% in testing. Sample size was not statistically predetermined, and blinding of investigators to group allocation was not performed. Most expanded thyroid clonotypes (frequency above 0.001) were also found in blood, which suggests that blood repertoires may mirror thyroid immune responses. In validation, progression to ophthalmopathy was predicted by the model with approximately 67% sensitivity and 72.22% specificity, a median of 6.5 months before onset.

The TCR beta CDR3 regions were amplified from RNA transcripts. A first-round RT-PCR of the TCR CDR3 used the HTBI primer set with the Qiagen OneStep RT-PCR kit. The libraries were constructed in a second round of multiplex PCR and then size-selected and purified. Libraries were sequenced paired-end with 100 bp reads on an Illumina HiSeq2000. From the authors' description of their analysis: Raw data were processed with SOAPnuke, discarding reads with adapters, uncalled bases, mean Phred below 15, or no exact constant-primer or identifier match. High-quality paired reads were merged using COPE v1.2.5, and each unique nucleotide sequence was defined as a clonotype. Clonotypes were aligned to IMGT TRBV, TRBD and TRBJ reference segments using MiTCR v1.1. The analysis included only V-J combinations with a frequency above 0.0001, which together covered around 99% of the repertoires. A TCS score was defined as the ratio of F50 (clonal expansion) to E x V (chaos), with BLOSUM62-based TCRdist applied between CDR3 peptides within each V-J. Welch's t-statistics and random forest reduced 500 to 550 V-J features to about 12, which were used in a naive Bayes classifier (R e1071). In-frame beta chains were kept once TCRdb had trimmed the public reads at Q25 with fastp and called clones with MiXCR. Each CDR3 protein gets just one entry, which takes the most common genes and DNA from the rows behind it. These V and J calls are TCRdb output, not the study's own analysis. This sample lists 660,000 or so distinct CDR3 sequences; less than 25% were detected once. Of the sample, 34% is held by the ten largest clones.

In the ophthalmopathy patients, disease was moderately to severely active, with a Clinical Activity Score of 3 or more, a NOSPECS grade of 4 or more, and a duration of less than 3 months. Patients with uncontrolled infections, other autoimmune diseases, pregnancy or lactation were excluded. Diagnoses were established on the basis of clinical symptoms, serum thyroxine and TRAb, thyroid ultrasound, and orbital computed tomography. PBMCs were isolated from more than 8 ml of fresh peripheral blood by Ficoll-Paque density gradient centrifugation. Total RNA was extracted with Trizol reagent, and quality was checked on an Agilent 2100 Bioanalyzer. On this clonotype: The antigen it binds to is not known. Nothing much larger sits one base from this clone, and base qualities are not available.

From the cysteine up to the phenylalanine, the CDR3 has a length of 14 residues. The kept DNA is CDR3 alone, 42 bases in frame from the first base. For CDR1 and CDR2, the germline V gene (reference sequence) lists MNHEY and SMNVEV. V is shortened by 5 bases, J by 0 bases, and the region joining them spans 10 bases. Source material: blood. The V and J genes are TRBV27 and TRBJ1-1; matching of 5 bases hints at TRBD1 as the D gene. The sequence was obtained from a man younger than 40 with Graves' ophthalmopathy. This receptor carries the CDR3 CASSATAVNTEAFF. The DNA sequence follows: TGTGCCAGCAGTGCGACAGCCGTGAACACTGAAGCTTTCTTT.